The present T cell receptor (beta chain) was sequenced within a study of cytomegalovirus exposure and HLA in healthy donors. Study-wide context: In a later analysis, it was reported that the 110 or so validation repertoires had been produced on the same platform as the 550 to 850 repertoires belonging to the first cohort. Findings and limits, study-wide: Some TCR beta chains (roughly 150 of them) were listed as cytomegalovirus-associated. CMV antigen specificity was confirmed in vitro for a few CMV-associated chains.

Trimming took 4 bases from V and 0 from J, leaving 16 bases between them. This CDR3 spans 18 amino acids. Germline V gives CDR1 MGHRA, CDR2 YSYEKL. The donors belonged to the approximately 130-subject validation cohort, separate from the approximately 670-subject first cohort. The repertoire was sequenced with immunoSEQ multiplex PCR; TCRdb's copy has only in-frame clones and lacks some. The data show fewer than 250,000 clones, with 87% seen just once and less than 3% held by the top ten. On this clone itself: Its target is not known.

This TCR derives from a man between 18 and 35 years old in good health and CMV-seronegative. The J gene is TRBJ1-6, the V gene TRBV4-1; no definite D call. Specimen: PBMCs. The CDR3 loop reads CASSLEAQISSYNSPLHF. CDR3 nucleotides: TGCGCCAGCAGCCTCGAAGCGCAGATAAGCTCCTATAATTCACCCCTCCACTTT.